The clone carrying this T cell receptor beta chain was observed a single time. Its antigen is still unknown. The germline CDR1 and CDR2 sequences are SNHLY and FYNNEI. The ends were cut back, 7 bases at V and 4 bases at J, with 16 bases in the middle. CDR3 size: 15 residues. Each CDR3 protein gets one entry after TCRdb re-called the reads with MiXCR. The sample records roughly 310,000 distinct CDR3 sequences, around 29% being singletons. The sample is drawn from a study of T cell repertoires in cytomegalovirus infection. This sample comprised cultured PBMCs, obtained from culture after CMV antigen stimulation. The genes are TRBV2 and TRBJ1-4; D is perhaps TRBD1 (5 bases). This TCR derives from a human donor in good health (CMV status not recorded). Some clones in this sample may be carry-over from other donors' samples. This CDR3 is CASTRDRGNNEKLFF. As DNA, the CDR3 is TGTGCCAGCACCCGGGATCGGGGGAATAATGAAAAACTGTTTTTT. Full variable domain (missing parts from reference TRBV2 and TRBJ1-4): EPEVTQTPSHQVTQMGQEVILRCVPISNHLYFYWYRQILGQKVEFLVSFYNNEISEKSEIFDDQFSVERPDGSNFTLKIRSTKLEDSAMYFCASTRDRGNNEKLFFGSGTQLSVL.